This paragraph reports one T cell receptor beta chain. This record belongs to a study of OX40 agonist ivuxolimab in advanced cancers. Trimming removed 2 bases from V and 6 bases from J, with 4 bases in between. The CDR3 loop spans 11 amino acids. Per germline, CDR1 SNHLY and CDR2 FYNNEI. Libraries were prepared by immunoSEQ multiplex PCR; TCRdb keeps only in-frame clonotypes and omits some of them. The sample lists about 100,000 clones; about 88% were seen once. This rearrangement joins TRBV2 to TRBJ1-1; D uncertain. Material: CD4+ or CD8+ T cells sorted from blood, obtained in a trial of the OX40 agonist ivuxolimab. The TCR comes from an adult with an advanced solid tumor such as melanoma, head and neck, liver or kidney cancer. The chain's CDR3 is CASSESAEAFF. The CDR3 nucleotides read TGTGCCAGCAGTGAAAGTGCTGAAGCTTTCTTT.